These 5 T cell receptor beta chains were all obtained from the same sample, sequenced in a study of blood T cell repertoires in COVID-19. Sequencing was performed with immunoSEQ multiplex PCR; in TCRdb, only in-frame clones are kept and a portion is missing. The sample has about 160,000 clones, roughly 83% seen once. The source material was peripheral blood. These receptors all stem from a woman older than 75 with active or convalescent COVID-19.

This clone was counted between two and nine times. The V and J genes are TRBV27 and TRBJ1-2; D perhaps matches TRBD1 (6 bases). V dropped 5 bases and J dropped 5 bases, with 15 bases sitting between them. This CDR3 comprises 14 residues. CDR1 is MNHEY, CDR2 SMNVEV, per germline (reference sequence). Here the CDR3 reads CASSPHGQTYGYTF. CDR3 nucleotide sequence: TGTGCCAGCAGTCCCCACGGACAGACTTATGGCTACACCTTC.

CDR3 protein: CASSTLTGGATNEKLFF. The CDR3 DNA is TGTGCCAGTAGTACCTTGACAGGAGGAGCAACTAATGAAAAACTGTTTTTT. The rearrangement uses TRBV19 and TRBJ1-4; the D gene is possibly TRBD1 (6 bases). The CDR3 covers 17 residues. Per germline, CDR1 LNHDA and CDR2 SQIVND (reference sequence). The V end lost 4 bases, the J end lost 0 bases, and 15 bases lay between the germline ends. The full variable domain, completed using reference TRBV19 and TRBJ1-4, is DGGITQSPKYLFRKEGQNVTLSCEQNLNHDAMYWYRQDPGQGLRLIYYSQIVNDFQKGDIAEGYSVSREKKESFPLTVTSAQKNPTAFYLCASSTLTGGATNEKLFFGSGTQLSVL.

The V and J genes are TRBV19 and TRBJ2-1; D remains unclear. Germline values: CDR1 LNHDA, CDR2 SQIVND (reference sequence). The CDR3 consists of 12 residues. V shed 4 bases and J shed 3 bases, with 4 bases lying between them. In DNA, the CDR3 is TGTGCCAGTAGTACATTCTACAATGAGCAGTTCTTC. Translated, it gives CASSTFYNEQFF.

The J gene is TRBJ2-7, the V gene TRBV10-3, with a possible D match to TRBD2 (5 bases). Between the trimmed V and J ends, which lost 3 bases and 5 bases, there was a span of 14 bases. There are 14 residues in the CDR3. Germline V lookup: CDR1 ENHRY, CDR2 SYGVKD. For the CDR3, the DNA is TGTGCCATCAGTGACGGGCCGGGATCCAACGAGCAGTACTTC. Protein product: CAISDGPGSNEQYF.

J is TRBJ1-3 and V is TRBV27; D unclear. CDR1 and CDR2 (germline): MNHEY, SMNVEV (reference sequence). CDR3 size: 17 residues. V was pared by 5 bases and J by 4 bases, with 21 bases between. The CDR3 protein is CASSPSQISLGGNTIYF. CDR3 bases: TGTGCCAGCAGTCCTTCCCAGATATCGCTCGGGGGAAACACCATATATTTT.